Given below is one T cell receptor beta chain in context. Germline assignment: CDR1 ENHRY and CDR2 SYGVKD. With 2 bases clipped from V and 0 bases from J, the junction kept 9 bases outside the gene matches. CDR3 length: 17 residues. These data belong to a study of cytomegalovirus exposure and HLA in healthy donors. This PCR relied on a set of 60 Vbeta primers and 13 Jbeta primers. Profiling relied on immunoSEQ multiplex PCR, and the TCRdb table lists in-frame clones only, not all of them. Recorded for this sample: 100,000 to 150,000 clones. Sequenced material: PBMCs. This clonotype was obtained from a man between 18 and 35 years old in good health and CMV-seronegative. The chain employs TRBV10-3 and TRBJ2-7, with 8 nucleotides matching TRBD2. CDR3 protein: CAISEPRLARASYEQYF. CDR3 in DNA: TGTGCCATCAGTGAGCCGCGACTAGCGCGAGCCTCCTACGAGCAGTACTTC.